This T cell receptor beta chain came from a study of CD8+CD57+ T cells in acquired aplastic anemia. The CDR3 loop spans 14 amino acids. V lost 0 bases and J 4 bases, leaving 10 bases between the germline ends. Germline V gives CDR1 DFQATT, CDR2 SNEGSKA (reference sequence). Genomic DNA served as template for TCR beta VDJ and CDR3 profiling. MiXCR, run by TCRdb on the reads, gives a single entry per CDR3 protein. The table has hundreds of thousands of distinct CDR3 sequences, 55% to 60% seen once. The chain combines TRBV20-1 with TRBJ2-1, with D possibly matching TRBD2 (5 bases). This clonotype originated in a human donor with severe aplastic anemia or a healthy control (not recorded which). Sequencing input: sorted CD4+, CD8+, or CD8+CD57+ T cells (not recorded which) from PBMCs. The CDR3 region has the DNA TGCAGTGCTAGAGATCGGCGGGTATACAATGAGCAGTTCTTC. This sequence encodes CSARDRRVYNEQFF.